These 7 T cell receptor beta chains came from one sample sequenced in a study of graft-versus-host responses after intestinal transplantation. Once graft tissue had been processed, intraepithelial and lamina propria lymphocytes were released. Sequenced by immunoSEQ multiplex PCR; TCRdb stores in-frame clones only, minus some. Found here are about 15,000 clones, around 74% of them singletons; the top ten hold 3% to 4.5%. The sequenced sample was ileum tissue, obtained 14 days after transplant. Source of these receptors: a human patient who received an intestinal transplant, so some T cells may come from the graft donor.

This clone was picked up a small number of times. This chain joins TRBV6-1 and TRBJ2-7; the D gene is possibly TRBD1 (8 bases). Germline values: CDR1 MNHNS, CDR2 SASEGT. CDR3 length: 15 amino acids. V gave up 10 bases and J gave up 1 base, with 20 bases separating them. CDR3 DNA sequence: TGTGCCACCTCCCGACAGGGGAGGGGGTCCTACGAGCAGTACTTC. This encodes CATSRQGRGSYEQYF.

This clone has only a few counts. This chain joins TRBV19 and TRBJ2-7; D is unclear. With 5 bases removed from V and 6 bases from J, the gap between germline ends came to 17 bases. Germline CDR1 LNHDA, CDR2 SQIVND (reference sequence). The CDR3 length is 14 residues. CDR3 nucleotide sequence: TGTGCCAGTAGTTTTTTAGGCGGCTCGGGCGAGCAGTACTTC. Translated: CASSFLGGSGEQYF.

This clone showed up just once. This chain links TRBV7-9 with TRBJ2-5; TRBD2 matches at 11 bases. Germline V gene sequence: CDR1 SEHNR, CDR2 FQNEAQ (reference sequence). CDR3 length equals 14 residues. Unmatched junction bases numbered 2, after V lost 3 bases and J lost 5 bases. The CDR3 nucleotides read TGTGCCAGCAGCTTGAGGACTAGCGGGGAGACCCAGTACTTC. It yields the protein CASSLRTSGETQYF.

This clone has more than one count but fewer than ten. V is TRBV29-1 and J is TRBJ1-1; TRBD1 matches 7 bases. CDR1 and CDR2 (germline): SQVTM, ANQGSEA. The CDR3 loop spans 16 amino acids. With 6 bases clipped from V and 0 bases from J, the junction kept 13 bases outside the gene matches. CDR3 loop: CSVEPGQTIMNTEAFF. DNA of the CDR3: TGCAGCGTAGAACCGGGACAGACTATCATGAACACTGAAGCTTTCTTT.

This clone has a handful of counts. The gene calls are TRBV19 and TRBJ2-7, with D perhaps TRBD1 or TRBD2 (5 bases each). The CDR3 loop spans 14 amino acids. Germline CDR1 is LNHDA and CDR2 is SQIVND (reference sequence). V was clipped by 4 bases and J by 4 bases, with 14 bases between them. The DNA for the CDR3 is TGTGCCAGTAGTACCCCCGGGACCATATACGAGCAGTACTTC. This codes for CASSTPGTIYEQYF. Using reference TRBV19 and TRBJ2-7 for the parts outside the CDR3, the full variable domain is DGGITQSPKYLFRKEGQNVTLSCEQNLNHDAMYWYRQDPGQGLRLIYYSQIVNDFQKGDIAEGYSVSREKKESFPLTVTSAQKNPTAFYLCASSTPGTIYEQYFGPGTRLTVT.

The chain employs TRBV12-5 and TRBJ1-2; 8 bases fit TRBD1. Per germline, CDR1 LGHNT and CDR2 FRNRAP. Trimming removed 5 bases from V and 7 bases from J; junction bases left unmatched: 12. This CDR3 region has 15 residues. CDR3 sequence (DNA): TGTGCTAGTGGTCTACCCCAGGGGGCGGTATCTGGCTACACCTTC. Its protein product is CASGLPQGAVSGYTF.

This chain joins TRBV6-5 and TRBJ2-7, with TRBD2 matching over 10 bases. The CDR3 runs to 15 residues. Germline trimming cut 0 bases from V and 2 bases from J; bases unmatched to any gene: 1. Germline CDR1 and CDR2: MNHEY and SVGAGI. CDR3 coding DNA: TGTGCCAGCAGTTACTCCCTAGCGGGGGCCTACGAGCAGTACTTC. Protein sequence: CASSYSLAGAYEQYF.